The 22 T cell receptor beta chains below come from one sample, sequenced in a study of shared clonotypes between healthy human individuals. Assay: immunoSEQ multiplex PCR; the TCRdb copy retains only in-frame clones and omits some. Of hundreds of thousands of clones in the sample, roughly 97% are singletons; the top ten hold approximately 0.057%. The sequenced material came from naive CD4+ T cells sorted from blood. Stated subset: CD45RA+ positively selected. The source is a woman in her twenties or thirties in good health.

This sequence joins TRBV21-1 and TRBJ2-5. TRBV21-1 is flagged as a pseudogene. The CDR3 is 13 amino acids. The CDR3 sequence is CASSRGAGETQYF. CDR3 nucleotides: TGTGCCAGCAGCAGGGGAGCAGGGGAGACCCAGTACTTC.

This chain joins TRBV5-1 and TRBJ2-1, with D perhaps matching TRBD1 (6 bases). The V and J ends lost 6 bases and 10 bases respectively, with 20 bases between them. CDR3 length equals 14 residues. CDR1 SGHRS and CDR2 YFSETQ come from the germline V gene. CDR3 sequence (DNA): TGCGCCAGCACGACCCCCGTGGGGGCGGAGGAGCAGTTCTTC. Residues: CASTTPVGAEEQFF.

The chain employs TRBV6-5 and TRBJ1-3; TRBD1 matches 7 bases. The CDR3 consists of 14 residues. CDR1 is MNHEY, CDR2 SVGAGI, per germline. With V trimmed by 5 bases and J by 2 bases, 3 bases remained unmatched. DNA for the CDR3: TGTGCCAGCAGTCCGACAGGGCCTGGAAACACCATATATTTT. Amino acids: CASSPTGPGNTIYF.

The chain is built from TRBV19 and TRBJ2-3; 13 bases align to TRBD2. Germline lookup yields CDR1 LNHDA and CDR2 SQIVND (reference sequence). V trimming: 4 bases; J trimming: 1 base; junction bases outside the gene matches: 5. The CDR3 is made up of 17 amino acids. The CDR3 DNA reads as TGTGCCAGTAGTACCACTAGCGGGAGGGCCGGCACAGATACGCAGTATTTT. This gives the protein CASSTTSGRAGTDTQYF.

CDR3 DNA: TGCAGCGCGCGGTCGTGGGCCGACTACGAGCAGTACTTC. Its translation is CSARSWADYEQYF. V usage is TRBV29-1 and J usage is TRBJ2-5, with D hard to call. The DNA end is more similar to TRBJ2-7, so the J call may be wrong. Germline V gives CDR1 SQVTM, CDR2 ANQGSEA. This CDR3 comprises 13 residues.

The chain has TRBV30 and TRBJ2-7, with D perhaps matching TRBD1 (6 bases). The CDR3 loop spans 12 amino acids. V was pared by 4 bases and J by 5 bases, with 12 bases between. CDR1 GTSNPN and CDR2 SVGIG come from the germline V gene (reference sequence). This chain's CDR3 is CAWNREGNEQYF. For the CDR3, the DNA is TGTGCCTGGAACAGGGAAGGCAACGAGCAGTACTTC.

CDR3 sequence: CASSPTGTSAYNEQFF. In nucleotides, the CDR3 is TGTGCCAGCAGTCCGACCGGGACTAGCGCGTACAATGAGCAGTTCTTC. The chain recombines TRBV27 with TRBJ2-1, with 10 nucleotides matching TRBD2. The V and J ends lost 5 bases and 4 bases, in that order; junction bases with no gene match: 8. The germline V gene encodes CDR1 MNHEY and CDR2 SMNVEV (reference sequence). The CDR3 covers 16 residues.

The chain has TRBV28 and TRBJ2-6; D remains unclear. The CDR3 contains 14 residues. The V gene lost 6 bases and the J gene lost 0 bases, with 6 bases spanning the gap. The germline V gene has CDR1 MDHEN and CDR2 SYDVKM. CDR3 DNA: TGTGCCAGCAGGCAATTCTCTGGGGCCAACGTCCTGACTTTC. This gives the protein CASRQFSGANVLTF.

Written as DNA, the CDR3 is TGCGCCAGCAGTGAGGGCTACGAGCAGTACTTC. This encodes CASSEGYEQYF. The J gene is TRBJ2-7, the V gene TRBV10-2; the D is unclear. This CDR3 is built from 11 residues. V lost 2 bases and J lost 3, with 2 bases in between. Germline V gives CDR1 WSHSY, CDR2 SAAADI.

This clone was counted once. The V and J genes are TRBV13 and TRBJ2-2, with no clear D. The length of the CDR3 is 14 residues. Trimming removed 3 bases at V and 0 bases at J, with 5 bases between. The germline V gene has CDR1 PRHDT and CDR2 FYEKMQ (reference sequence). This CDR3 is CASSLRPNTGELFF. DNA of the CDR3: TGTGCCAGCAGCTTGCGCCCGAACACCGGGGAGCTGTTTTTT.

This chain uses TRBV5-1 with TRBJ2-3; possible D gene TRBD1, 5 bases. The CDR3 is made up of 17 amino acids. Trimming shortened V by 4 bases and J by 0 bases, and 18 bases separated the two germline ends. Germline assignment: CDR1 SGHRS and CDR2 YFSETQ. Written as DNA, the CDR3 is TGCGCCAGCAGCGAAGGGCAGGGATCCGCTAGCACAGATACGCAGTATTTT. As protein: CASSEGQGSASTDTQYF. Using reference TRBV5-1 and TRBJ2-3 for the parts outside the CDR3, the full variable domain is KAGVTQTPRYLIKTRGQQVTLSCSPISGHRSVSWYQQTPGQGLQFLFEYFSETQRNKGNFPGRFSGRQFSNSRSEMNVSTLELGDSALYLCASSEGQGSASTDTQYFGPGTRLTVL.

The J gene is TRBJ1-4, the V gene TRBV27; D perhaps matches TRBD1 (5 bases). The V gene's germline CDR1 is MNHEY and CDR2 SMNVEV (reference sequence). There are 18 residues in the CDR3. The V end lost 3 bases, the J end lost 0 bases, and 17 bases lay between the germline ends. CDR3 region: CASSFDSGHSPTNEKLFF. In DNA form, the CDR3 reads TGTGCCAGCAGTTTCGACTCCGGACATTCCCCAACTAATGAAAAACTGTTTTTT.

The J gene is TRBJ1-1, the V gene TRBV28; 10 nucleotides agree with TRBD1. Germline loops: CDR1 MDHEN, CDR2 SYDVKM. CDR3 size: 14 residues. V lost 8 bases and J lost 6; bases outside the gene matches: 9. This CDR3 reads CASLTGGVMAEAFF. CDR3 in DNA: TGTGCCAGCTTGACAGGGGGCGTTATGGCTGAAGCTTTCTTT.

This clone was picked up one time. The chain links TRBV5-4 to TRBJ2-1, with 14 nucleotides matching TRBD2. Trimming took 2 bases from V and 0 from J; bases not matched to a gene: 4. CDR3 length equals 18 residues. Germline V gives CDR1 SGHNT, CDR2 YYREEE (reference sequence). The DNA of the CDR3 is TGTGCCAGCAGCTTCGGACTAGCGGGAGGAATCTCCTACAATGAGCAGTTCTTC. Translated: CASSFGLAGGISYNEQFF.

J is TRBJ1-5 and V is TRBV6-1, with D perhaps TRBD1 (6 bases). CDR1 and CDR2 from the germline V gene are MNHNS and SASEGT. V was shortened by 6 bases and J by 5 bases, with 14 bases between the two germline ends. CDR3 length: 14 amino acids. CDR3 nucleotides: TGTGCCAGCAGGGGAACAGGGAGTTATCAGCCCCAGCATTTT. It specifies CASRGTGSYQPQHF.

The chain uses TRBV7-2 and TRBJ2-2; TRBD2 is a possible D gene (6 bases). The CDR3 is made up of 15 amino acids. CDR1 SGHTA and CDR2 FQGNSA come from the germline V gene. V dropped 1 base and J dropped 1 base, with 7 bases sitting between them. The CDR3 here is CASSLVGLNTGELFF. In DNA, the CDR3 is TGTGCCAGCAGCTTAGTGGGACTGAACACCGGGGAGCTGTTTTTT. Combining the CDR3 with reference TRBV7-2 and TRBJ2-2 gives the whole variable domain GAGVSQSPSNKVTEKGKDVELRCDPISGHTALYWYRQSLGQGLEFLIYFQGNSAPDKSGLPSDRFSAERTGGSVSTLTIQRTQQEDSAVYLCASSLVGLNTGELFFGEGSRLTVL.

The CDR3 bases are TGTGCCAGCAGTTCTTGGACAGGGGAGGCGCGAGAGACCCAGTACTTC. This gives the protein CASSSWTGEARETQYF. This chain links TRBV27 with TRBJ2-5; 9 bases are shared with TRBD1. Germline V gene sequence: CDR1 MNHEY, CDR2 SMNVEV (reference sequence). CDR3 size: 16 residues. The junction had 10 bases not matched to a gene; V was cut back by 4 bases and J by 4 bases.

V usage is TRBV20-1 and J usage is TRBJ2-5; D unclear. Trimming took 6 bases from V and 5 from J, leaving 10 bases between them. The V gene's germline CDR1 is DFQATT and CDR2 SNEGSKA (reference sequence). The CDR3 is made up of 11 amino acids. CDR3 coding DNA: TGCAGTGCCCCGGTGGGGGAGACCCAGTACTTC. Amino acids: CSAPVGETQYF.

The gene calls are TRBV4-2 and TRBJ1-2; 11 nucleotides match TRBD1. This CDR3 region has 14 residues. The germline CDR1 and CDR2 sequences are LGHNA and YNFKEQ. V was clipped by 7 bases and J by 7 bases; unmatched bases: 8. This chain's CDR3 is CASTHGQGAFGYTF. DNA of the CDR3: TGTGCCAGCACCCACGGACAGGGGGCATTTGGCTACACCTTC.

V gene TRBV9 combines with J gene TRBJ2-2, with D tentatively TRBD1 (5 bases). Germline assignment: CDR1 SGDLS and CDR2 YYNGEE. This CDR3 contains 16 residues. Trimming cost V 2 bases and J 4 bases, with 15 bases left between them. Here the CDR3 DNA reads TGTGCCAGCAGCGTTGCGGTTCAGGGTGGCACCGGGGAGCTGTTTTTT. The encoded protein is CASSVAVQGGTGELFF. The full variable domain, with the rest looked up from reference TRBV9 and TRBJ2-2, is DSGVTQTPKHLITATGQRVTLRCSPRSGDLSVYWYQQSLDQGLQFLIQYYNGEERAKGNILERFSAQQFPDLHSELNLSSLELGDSALYFCASSVAVQGGTGELFFGEGSRLTVL.

V is TRBV10-3 and J is TRBJ1-5; 9 bases agree with TRBD1. There are 13 residues in the CDR3. The V segment lost 10 bases and the J segment 3 bases; nucleotides outside the gene matches: 4. The germline V gene encodes CDR1 ENHRY and CDR2 SYGVKD. This CDR3 is CATGTGFNQPQHF. The CDR3 nucleotides read TGTGCCACCGGGACAGGGTTCAATCAGCCCCAGCATTTT.

The gene calls are TRBV28 and TRBJ1-1; 7 bases align to TRBD1. The CDR3 is 15 amino acids. CDR1 MDHEN and CDR2 SYDVKM come from the germline V gene. V trimming: 7 bases; J trimming: 6 bases; junction bases outside the gene matches: 14. The chain's CDR3 is CASTPGNRGNAEAFF. Written as DNA, the CDR3 is TGTGCCAGCACCCCCGGGAACAGGGGCAATGCTGAAGCTTTCTTT. Based on the CDR3 plus reference TRBV28 and TRBJ1-1, the full variable domain is DVKVTQSSRYLVKRTGEKVFLECVQDMDHENMFWYRQDPGLGLRLIYFSYDVKMKEKGDIPEGYSVSREKKERFSLILESASTNQTSMYLCASTPGNRGNAEAFFGQGTRLTVV.